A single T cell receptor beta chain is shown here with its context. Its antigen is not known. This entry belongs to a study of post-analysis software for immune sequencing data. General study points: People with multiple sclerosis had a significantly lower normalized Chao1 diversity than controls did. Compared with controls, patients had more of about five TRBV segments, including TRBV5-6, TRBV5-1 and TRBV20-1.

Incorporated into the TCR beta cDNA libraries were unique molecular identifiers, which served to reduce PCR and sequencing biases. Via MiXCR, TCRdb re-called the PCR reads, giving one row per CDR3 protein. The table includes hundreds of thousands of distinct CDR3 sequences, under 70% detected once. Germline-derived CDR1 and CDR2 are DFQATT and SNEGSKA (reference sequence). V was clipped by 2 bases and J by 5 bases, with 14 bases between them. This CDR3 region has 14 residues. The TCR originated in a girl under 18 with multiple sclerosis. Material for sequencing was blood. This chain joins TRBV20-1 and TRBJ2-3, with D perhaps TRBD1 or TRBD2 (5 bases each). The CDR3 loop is CSARTGTSGDTQYF. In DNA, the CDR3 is TGCAGTGCTAGAACCGGGACGTCAGGAGATACGCAGTATTTT.